The 7 T cell receptor beta chains listed next were all sequenced from one sample in a study of OX40 agonist ivuxolimab in advanced cancers. Generated by immunoSEQ multiplex PCR, the TCRdb table keeps only in-frame clones and is missing some. Seen here are approximately 50,000 clones, more than 85% observed once, and the top ten hold 11% to 15%. The sample here was CD4+ or CD8+ T cells sorted from blood, taken in a trial of the OX40 agonist ivuxolimab. The receptors come from an adult with an advanced solid tumor such as melanoma, head and neck, liver or kidney cancer.

The chain recombines TRBV4-1 with TRBJ2-3, with unresolved D. The length of the CDR3 is 20 residues. Deletions cut 0 bases from V and 0 bases from J, with 22 bases between. Germline loops: CDR1 MGHRA, CDR2 YSYEKL. CDR3 DNA sequence: TGCGCCAGCAGCCAAGATGATAAGAGGACGGTCCGCTCTAGCACAGATACGCAGTATTTT. This translates into CASSQDDKRTVRSSTDTQYF.

The rearrangement uses TRBV7-8 and TRBJ2-1, with no clear D. In germline, CDR1 is SGHVS, CDR2 FQNEAQ. The CDR3 sequence is 14 residues long. Trimming stripped 5 bases from V and 4 bases from J, with 12 bases between. CDR3 coding DNA: TGTGCCAGCAGCGGCAGTGTTTTATACAATGAGCAGTTCTTC. Its protein is CASSGSVLYNEQFF.

The rearrangement uses TRBV19 and TRBJ1-1; D is unresolved. This CDR3 region has 16 residues. Germline V CDR1 and CDR2: LNHDA, SQIVND (reference sequence). V was trimmed by 0 bases and J by 1 base, leaving 12 bases between them. The CDR3 DNA follows: TGTGCCAGTAGTATAGAGGTCCCCGGGCCGAACACTGAAGCTTTCTTT. Translation: CASSIEVPGPNTEAFF.

V and J are TRBV6-5 and TRBJ2-3; tentative D call: TRBD2 (5 bases). The CDR3 extends over 15 amino acids. Looked up from germline, CDR1 is MNHEY and CDR2 is SVGAGI. The V gene lost 4 bases and the J gene lost 6 bases, with 17 bases spanning the gap. In DNA form, the CDR3 reads TGTGCCAGCAGTTCACTGACGAGCGGTTTGGATACGCAGTATTTT. Translated, it gives CASSSLTSGLDTQYF.

CDR3 coding DNA: TGTGCTAGTGCCTCCCCTAACACAGATACGCAGTATTTT. It specifies CASASPNTDTQYF. The rearrangement links TRBV12-5 to TRBJ2-3; no reliable D call. Trimming took off 7 bases at V and 2 bases at J, with 10 bases between the two ends. CDR1 and CDR2 (germline): LGHNT, FRNRAP. This CDR3 region has 13 residues.

With regard to this clone: A read error may produce the germline difference seen at one junction end. The chain recombines TRBV7-9 with TRBJ2-3; tentative D call: TRBD2 (5 bases). The germline V gene encodes CDR1 SEHNR and CDR2 FQNEAQ (reference sequence). The CDR3 totals 12 residues. CDR3 in amino acids: CASSLASDTQYF. Written as DNA, the CDR3 is TGTGCCAGCAGCCTAGCCTCAGATACGCAGTATTTT.

This clone was seen a single time. The chain couples TRBV6-5 to TRBJ2-5, with D hard to call. Germline CDR1 and CDR2: MNHEY and SVGAGI. V was clipped by 0 bases and J by 1 base, with 3 bases between them. The CDR3 loop spans 13 amino acids. CDR3 sequence: CASSYSSQETQYF. The CDR3 bases are TGTGCCAGCAGTTACTCGAGCCAAGAGACCCAGTACTTC.